This TCR beta chain was profiled in a study of shared clonotypes between healthy human individuals (dated by TCRdb to about 2020). Study-level background: Three men and a couple of women, aged 18 to 49 years, made up the cohort. For each donor, CD4 naive and CD4 memory were each given three plates, CD8 naive was given two plates, and CD8 memory was given one plate. The study deeply sequenced blood TCR repertoires of about five healthy adults to estimate repertoire size and the extent of clonotype sharing between individuals. Libraries were prepared and TCR repertoires were sequenced by different laboratories using diverse techniques, in order to increase sequencing depth and limit assay-specific biases. Between about 0.8 and 9 billion PBMCs per donor were obtained by leukapheresis.

TCR CDR3 regions were amplified from genomic DNA by multiplex PCR using the deep immunoSEQ assay. Extracted genomic DNA from each cell subset was spread evenly across all wells of several immunoSEQ 96-well plates, with each plate serving as a replicate. For sorted subsets, each replicate PCR was loaded with around 200 ng genomic DNA, equivalent to 25,000 to 30,000 T cell genomes. Purified libraries were measured with a Qubit 3.0 fluorometer, size-checked on a Bioanalyzer 2100, and measured again with the KAPA Library Quantification kit. Each immunoSEQ 96-well plate was sequenced on its own single-read 150-cycle Illumina NextSeq 550 flow cell. For the original study's pipeline: Because the immunoSEQ output held only junctional sequences and lacked quality scores, the filtering could not match the filtering applied to full-length reads. Sequences were annotated with PyIR, a Python wrapper for IgBLAST v1.9, and V/J genes and CDR3 were assigned using IMGT germline references. Reads were filtered out if the reads had weak V/J assignments (E-value above 1e-6), no CDR3, stop codons, out-of-frame junctions, or ambiguous translated residues. V3J clonotypes were defined as sequences sharing the same inferred V gene, J gene, and CDR3 amino acid sequence. To compute the percentage overlap between repertoires, the number of shared unique clonotypes was divided by the size of the smaller repertoire. Repertoire richness was assessed with RTK rarefaction, the Chao1 estimator, and Recon v2.1 estimates of unobserved clonotypes. For all TCRbeta clonotypes obtained by the gDNA method from four donors, generation probabilities were computed with OLGA. In its TCRdb copy, this immuneACCESS table keeps in-frame sequences only and misses some clones. Where compared with another copy, unresolved V genes explain less than half of these, and the others have no known cause. The V and J calls and clone size are taken from that table; D and trimming were inferred from the DNA. This sample is represented by some 2,000,000 clones; 90% to 95% of them were singletons. 0.13% of the sample is taken by the ten largest.

Healthy HIV-negative adults with no recently reported acute infections or vaccinations were included as donors. Every donor was a Caucasian adult residing in Nashville, Tennessee, USA. Magnetic negative selection was used to enrich CD4+ T cells, after which naive cells were positively selected on CD45RA and the negative fraction became the memory subset. After blood collection by leukapheresis, PBMCs were isolated using Ficoll-Histopaque density gradient centrifugation and then cryopreserved in the vapor phase of liquid nitrogen. Purity and quantity of every magnetically sorted T cell population were checked by analytical flow cytometry. Genomic DNA was isolated from each sorted fraction and quantified by UV absorbance on a Nanodrop 2000c. Points the paper makes about the study in general: Even with the large sequencing depth, rarefaction of the sorted-subset datasets indicated that sequencing was incomplete. The genetic and exposure-history diversity represented was limited by the small number of donors. Naive subsets generally had larger estimated clonotype richness than memory subsets. Sampling was restricted to blood, and TCR repertoires in tissues likely differ from the TCR repertoires found in blood. Based on pairwise subsampling, the degree of clonotype sharing among donors was expected to be affected by sequencing depth. Clonotypes shared by all four sorted-subset donors showed higher generation probabilities than non-shared clonotypes. Sharing across a few donors was observed for about 5% of naive CD4, 3.5% of naive CD8, over 2% of memory CD4, and about 0.4% of memory CD8 clonotypes.

Of note for this clone: Its antigen remains undetermined. The sample holds no much larger clone one base away, and base qualities are not on file.

CDR1 and CDR2 are read off the germline V gene as MNHNS and SASEGT. V was cut back by 9 bases and J by 4 bases, leaving a gap of 14 bases between them. The CDR3 has 13 amino acids, counting the end cysteine and phenylalanine. The only DNA kept is the CDR3, 39 bases in frame from the first base. The sample taken for sequencing was naive CD4+ T cells sorted from blood. The sample's cell subset or site label, in plain terms: CD45RA+ positively selected. The chain joins TRBV6-1 to TRBJ2-3; the D gene may be TRBD1 or TRBD2, since each aligns over 5 bases. The TCR comes from a man in his late teens or twenties in good health. For the CDR3, the sequence is CASGQGEADTQYF. The sequenced DNA is TGTGCCAGTGGCCAGGGAGAGGCAGATACGCAGTATTTT.